This TCR beta chain was obtained from a study of blood T cell repertoires in COVID-19 (dated by TCRdb to 2020 to 2021). A note on the overall study: Samples from collaborators originated in the United States, Italy and Spain and spanned both the acute and convalescent phases of COVID-19. Sample metadata almost always included a de-identified subject ID, COVID-19 status, age in years and sex. The repertoires were made available in a free public database intended to serve as a resource for research on the immune response to SARS-CoV-2. Samples were obtained from the ongoing ImmuneRACE study (first 160 participants) and from 1,254 subjects provided by 6 global collaborators. The dataset comprised deeply sampled blood TCRbeta repertoires from subjects exposed to, actively infected with, or recovered from COVID-19. Where HLA class I and class II types were available, the types were taken from metadata supplied by the sample provider, not from assay-based typing. The material from the prospective study consisted of cDNA or gDNA derived from T cells, B-cell-depleted T cells, or PBMCs. What the research found in general, with its limitations: The amount of clinical and demographic metadata varied by source and participant and was provided uncurated.

As for this clone: Its antigen is still unknown. No per-base quality is available; no much larger clone lies one base away.

Another Seattle source contributed samples from volunteer blood donors who had recovered from COVID-19. The collaborating institutions used their own protocols to collect whole blood in K2EDTA tubes. For TCRbeta analysis, collaborator samples were shipped as frozen whole blood, as isolated PBMCs, or as DNA extracted from either sample type. The immunoSEQ Assay, a bias-controlled multiplex PCR, was used to amplify TCRbeta CDR3 regions from genomic DNA. In the original analysis: Nucleated cell counts per sample were estimated from amplification of reference gene primers within the assay. To quantify the absolute abundance of each unique TCRbeta CDR3 rearrangement, sequence reads were collapsed and filtered. For each sample, productive Simpson clonality was calculated as the square root of Simpson's diversity index over productive rearrangements. The table was pulled from immuneACCESS by TCRdb, which kept in-frame rearrangements only. Such tables lose some clones; where checked, under half of the loss comes from unresolved V genes, and the rest has no known cause. The D gene and trimming were derived from the DNA, and the V and J assignments and clone size from that table. In this sample the table shows around 260,000 clones, around 90% of which occur a single time. The ten top clones hold 0.94% of the sample.

Its CDR3 holds 15 amino acids, cysteine through phenylalanine. Only the CDR3 DNA is retained, 45 bases long and in frame from the first base. CDR1 and CDR2 are drawn from the germline V gene: ENHRY, SYGVKD. Trimming leaves V shorter by 2 bases and J shorter by 2 bases, with the junction holding 3 bases beyond the gene matches. The chain is encoded by TRBV10-3 joined to TRBJ1-2; 9 central bases correspond to TRBD1. The sequence came from a woman aged 40 to 50 who had recovered from COVID-19. Sequencing was done on a sample of peripheral blood. The CDR3 in this case is CAISEGQGPNYGYTF. The DNA sequence is given as TGTGCCATCAGTGAGGGACAGGGGCCCAACTATGGCTACACCTTC.